This T cell receptor (beta chain) was sequenced during a study of OX40 agonist ivuxolimab in advanced cancers. The wider study: The patients' treatment was ivuxolimab, an agonistic anti-OX40 (CD134) antibody.

Profiling relied on immunoSEQ multiplex PCR, and the TCRdb table lists in-frame clones only, not all of them. Of 70,000 to 95,000 clones listed, around 85% are singletons. To note about this clone: Its antigen is as yet unknown.

Overall study results and limits: Low normalized T-cell clonal expansion was also seen in some nonresponders.

The CDR3 extends over 14 amino acids. CDR1 is MNHEY and CDR2 is SMNVEV in the germline V gene (reference sequence). Trimming shortened V by 10 bases and J by 6 bases, and 18 bases separated the two germline ends. The receptor was isolated from an adult with an advanced solid tumor such as melanoma, head and neck, liver or kidney cancer. This sequence joins TRBV27 and TRBJ2-2; tentative D call: TRBD1 (5 bases). This specimen consisted of CD4+ or CD8+ T cells sorted from blood, obtained in a trial of the OX40 agonist ivuxolimab. The CDR3 sequence is CATSPGIPPGELFF. CDR3 sequence (DNA): TGTGCCACAAGTCCAGGGATTCCCCCCGGGGAGCTGTTTTTT.